This record looks at one T cell receptor (beta chain) sequence and its context. Healthy donors, matched for age and sex, constituted the control group. TEMRA cells were FACS-enriched, with CD8+ and CD4+ T cells isolated negatively. The data stem from a study of CD8 T cells in Susac syndrome. Reverse transcription of roughly 0.5 to 1 ug RNA was carried out with random hexamers. TCR beta CDR3 was amplified by immunoSEQ multiplex PCR. This amplification extended across 54 Vbeta and 13 Jbeta segments. TCRdb redid the calling of the immunoSEQ multiplex PCR reads with MiXCR, one entry per CDR3 protein. The repertoire includes 150,000 to 200,000 distinct CDR3 sequences, 90% to 95% of them detected once, and about 0.13% sits in the top ten. CDR3 length equals 14 residues. Trimming pared 1 base from V and 6 bases from J, leaving 12 bases between. Germline loops: CDR1 SEHNR, CDR2 FQNEAQ (reference sequence).

This chain connects TRBV7-9 to TRBJ1-2; the D is unclear. This TCR derives from a human donor in good health. Sequenced sample: CD4+ T cells from PBMCs. The CDR3 nucleotides read TGTGCCAGCAGCTTAGACCAGTTTAAGGATGGCTACACCTTC. Encoded protein: CASSLDQFKDGYTF.